These T cell receptor beta chains were read from a single sample in a study of cytomegalovirus exposure and HLA in healthy donors. TCRdb's table, derived via immunoSEQ multiplex PCR, lists solely in-frame clones and lacks some. The sample has tens of thousands of clones, 70% to 85% seen once. Sequencing was carried out using PBMCs. The receptors here all came from a woman in her fifties or sixties in good health and CMV-seropositive. Both conserved end residues are part of each CDR3. The order of the fields is CDR3 DNA, CDR3 protein, D gene, clone size, J gene, V gene. The D gene is left open where the match is weak. Size is stated for part of the rows, as once, few or many counts, or as a class when the clone is expanded.

CDR3 DNA: TGTGCCAGCAGCGTAGTTGCTAGCAGCACAGATACGCAGTATTTT; CDR3 protein: CASSVVASSTDTQYF; D gene: NA; clone size: NA; J gene: TRBJ2-3; V gene: TRBV9
CDR3 DNA: TGTGCCAGCAGCCTATGGACAGGGGCCATAAACACTGAAGCTTTCTTT; CDR3 protein: CASSLWTGAINTEAFF; D gene: TRBD1; clone size: NA; J gene: TRBJ1-1; V gene: TRBV7-8
CDR3 DNA: TGCGCCAGCAGCCGGGGGGGCCTCAATGAGCAGTTCTTC; CDR3 protein: CASSRGGLNEQFF; D gene: TRBD2; clone size: few; J gene: TRBJ2-1; V gene: TRBV5-1
CDR3 DNA: TGCGCCAGCAGCCAAGGGCACGGGACAGAGCAGTTCTTC; CDR3 protein: CASSQGHGTEQFF; D gene: NA; clone size: NA; J gene: TRBJ2-1; V gene: TRBV4-3
CDR3 DNA: TGTGCCAGCAGCCCAACAAGAATTGCGCAGTATTTT; CDR3 protein: CASSPTRIAQYF; D gene: NA; clone size: NA; J gene: TRBJ2-3; V gene: TRBV7-9
CDR3 DNA: TGTGCCTGGAGGGGCGCCGGGACCCAGTACTTC; CDR3 protein: CAWRGAGTQYF; D gene: NA; clone size: few; J gene: TRBJ2-5; V gene: TRBV30
CDR3 DNA: TGTGCCACCAGCAAAAGAACGGGGGGGGCGGGCGAGCAGTACTTC; CDR3 protein: CATSKRTGGAGEQYF; D gene: TRBD2; clone size: once; J gene: TRBJ2-7; V gene: TRBV15
CDR3 DNA: TGTGCCAGCAGTTTATCAGGGGCTTCGAATGAGCAGTTCTTC; CDR3 protein: CASSLSGASNEQFF; D gene: NA; clone size: once; J gene: TRBJ2-1; V gene: TRBV28
CDR3 DNA: TGTGCCAGCAGCCCTACGGGACAGATTTATGGCTACACCTTC; CDR3 protein: CASSPTGQIYGYTF; D gene: TRBD1; clone size: NA; J gene: TRBJ1-2; V gene: TRBV9
CDR3 DNA: TGTGCCACCAGCCCCGACAGGGAGAGGACTCAGTACTTC; CDR3 protein: CATSPDRERTQYF; D gene: TRBD1; clone size: NA; J gene: TRBJ2-4; V gene: TRBV15
CDR3 DNA: TGTGCCAGTAGTATTTCCTGGGCTAGCAATCAGCCCCAGCATTTT; CDR3 protein: CASSISWASNQPQHF; D gene: NA; clone size: NA; J gene: TRBJ1-5; V gene: TRBV19
CDR3 DNA: TGTGCCAGCAGCTCCGGGACAGTCTACACCTTC; CDR3 protein: CASSSGTVYTF; D gene: TRBD1; clone size: NA; J gene: TRBJ1-2; V gene: TRBV9
CDR3 DNA: TGTGCCAGCAGCTTTGGGACAGGGCAAGATACGCAGTATTTT; CDR3 protein: CASSFGTGQDTQYF; D gene: TRBD1; clone size: NA; J gene: TRBJ2-3; V gene: TRBV7-8
CDR3 DNA: TGTGCCAGTACAGACAGGCAATTGGCGGGAGCTTTCTTT; CDR3 protein: CASTDRQLAGAFF; D gene: NA; clone size: NA; J gene: TRBJ1-1; V gene: TRBV19
CDR3 DNA: TGTGCCAGCAGTTTACTAGGACAGGGGGCCGTAGACACTGAAGCTTTCTTT; CDR3 protein: CASSLLGQGAVDTEAFF; D gene: TRBD1; clone size: NA; J gene: TRBJ1-1; V gene: TRBV28
CDR3 DNA: TGTGCCAGCAGCAGTCCCCTGGCCAGGGACAATGAGCAGTTCTTC; CDR3 protein: CASSSPLARDNEQFF; D gene: NA; clone size: NA; J gene: TRBJ2-1; V gene: TRBV21-1
CDR3 DNA: TGTGCCAGCAGCTTAGGTCACGGGACTGGCACCTACGAGCAGTACTTC; CDR3 protein: CASSLGHGTGTYEQYF; D gene: NA; clone size: NA; J gene: TRBJ2-7; V gene: TRBV13
CDR3 DNA: TGTGCCAGCAGTGACGTGGTAAGGTACAGCTACTATGGCTACACCTTC; CDR3 protein: CASSDVVRYSYYGYTF; D gene: NA; clone size: NA; J gene: TRBJ1-2; V gene: TRBV6-1
CDR3 DNA: TGTGCCAGCGGAGGCCTTAATGAAAAACTGTTTTTT; CDR3 protein: CASGGLNEKLFF; D gene: NA; clone size: NA; J gene: TRBJ1-4; V gene: TRBV7-6
CDR3 DNA: TGTGCCAGCAGCCTAGGGGACATAGCCTACGAGCAGTACTTC; CDR3 protein: CASSLGDIAYEQYF; D gene: NA; clone size: NA; J gene: TRBJ2-7; V gene: TRBV7-2
CDR3 DNA: TGTGCCAGCAGTCCACTAGGCGGTCGAGAGACCCAGTACTTC; CDR3 protein: CASSPLGGRETQYF; D gene: NA; clone size: NA; J gene: TRBJ2-5; V gene: TRBV7-2
CDR3 DNA: TGCGCCAGCAGCCTCTGGACTAGCGGGGATGAGCAGTTCTTC; CDR3 protein: CASSLWTSGDEQFF; D gene: TRBD2; clone size: NA; J gene: TRBJ2-1; V gene: TRBV4-3
CDR3 DNA: TGCAGCGTTGATCGGGGGGGGTACGAGCAGTACTTC; CDR3 protein: CSVDRGGYEQYF; D gene: TRBD2; clone size: NA; J gene: TRBJ2-7; V gene: TRBV29-1
CDR3 DNA: TGCGCCAGCAGCCAAGATCGTAGCTCTGGGGCCAACGTCCTGACTTTC; CDR3 protein: CASSQDRSSGANVLTF; D gene: NA; clone size: few; J gene: TRBJ2-6; V gene: TRBV4-3